One and the same sample provided the 25 T cell receptor beta chains below, sequenced in a study of cytomegalovirus exposure and HLA in healthy donors. The PCR employed 60 Vbeta primers together with 13 Jbeta primers. Method: immunoSEQ multiplex PCR; TCRdb's copy keeps in-frame clones and lacks some. The data contain roughly 110,000 clones, 65% to 80% of them seen just once; the ten biggest clones take up less than 3.5%. The source material was PBMCs. The receptors shown here come from a female donor in good health and CMV-seronegative.

The rearrangement uses TRBV2 and TRBJ2-3; 9 nucleotides align to TRBD2. This CDR3 has 19 residues. The germline V gene encodes CDR1 SNHLY and CDR2 FYNNEI. Trimming removed 4 bases from V and 0 bases from J; junction bases left unmatched: 14. The CDR3 loop is CASSALLVSGGHSTDTQYF. CDR3 sequence (DNA): TGTGCCAGCAGTGCTCTTTTGGTTAGCGGGGGCCATAGCACAGATACGCAGTATTTT.

V usage is TRBV7-8 and J usage is TRBJ1-3; D is ambiguous. V was cut by 1 base and J by 2 bases, with 9 bases left in between. Germline-derived CDR1 and CDR2 are SGHVS and FQNEAQ. CDR3 length: 15 residues. DNA for the CDR3: TGTGCCAGCAGCTTAGGTTCCGGTACTGGAAACACCATATATTTT. It yields the protein CASSLGSGTGNTIYF.

This clone was found a few times. The chain couples TRBV19 to TRBJ2-7; 9 nucleotides agree with TRBD1. J lost 5 bases, V lost 2 bases, and 10 bases had no gene match. The CDR3 consists of 16 residues. CDR1 and CDR2 from the germline V gene are LNHDA and SQIVND (reference sequence). Here the CDR3 reads CASSILPGQGFHEQYF. The CDR3 DNA reads as TGTGCCAGTAGTATATTACCGGGACAGGGTTTCCACGAGCAGTACTTC.

The chain recombines TRBV10-3 with TRBJ1-1; TRBD1 might be the D (5 bases). Trimming took off 6 bases at V and 4 bases at J, with 15 bases between the two ends. Germline CDR1 reads ENHRY; CDR2 reads SYGVKD. The CDR3 is 14 residues long. CDR3: CAISQGNRGTEAFF. For the CDR3, the DNA is TGTGCCATCAGCCAGGGTAATAGGGGCACTGAAGCTTTCTTT.

The chain employs TRBV28 and TRBJ1-1; D unresolved. This CDR3 has 11 amino acids. V was clipped by 5 bases and J by 1 base, with 2 bases between them. Germline V gene sequence: CDR1 MDHEN, CDR2 SYDVKM. DNA of the CDR3: TGTGCCAGCAGTCGGAACACTGAAGCTTTCTTT. Its translation is CASSRNTEAFF. The variable domain in full, completed from reference TRBV28 and TRBJ1-1, reads DVKVTQSSRYLVKRTGEKVFLECVQDMDHENMFWYRQDPGLGLRLIYFSYDVKMKEKGDIPEGYSVSREKKERFSLILESASTNQTSMYLCASSRNTEAFFGQGTRLTVV.

The chain combines TRBV9 with TRBJ1-6, with 8 bases identical to TRBD1. The CDR3 spans 15 residues. Looked up from germline, CDR1 is SGDLS and CDR2 is YYNGEE. The V and J ends lost 2 bases and 5 bases, in that order; junction bases with no gene match: 3. In DNA, the CDR3 is TGTGCCAGCAGCGTTCAGACAGGGGATAATTCACCCCTCCACTTT. Translation: CASSVQTGDNSPLHF.

This chain uses TRBV5-1 with TRBJ2-5; the D is unclear. The J call may be in error: the DNA end matches TRBJ2-7 better. The CDR3 is 16 amino acids. The germline CDR1 and CDR2 sequences are SGHRS and YFSETQ. This CDR3 reads CASHGNSGISTYEQYF. In DNA, the CDR3 is TGCGCCAGCCACGGCAATTCGGGTATCTCAACCTACGAGCAGTACTTC.

The V gene is TRBV29-1, the J gene TRBJ1-2; 8 bases map to TRBD1. V lost 6 bases to trimming and J lost 2 bases; unmatched junction nucleotides: 5. This CDR3 is 13 amino acids long. The germline gives CDR1 SQVTM, CDR2 ANQGSEA. The CDR3 DNA follows: TGCAGCGTGGGGGACAGGACGAACTATGGCTACACCTTC. It codes for CSVGDRTNYGYTF.

The chain has TRBV18 and TRBJ1-2; 9 bases map to TRBD1. CDR3 length: 14 amino acids. Germline V gene lookup returns CDR1 KGHSH and CDR2 LQKENI. V dropped 2 bases and J dropped 6; count of bases not matched to a gene: 4. CDR3 protein: CASSPIQGADGYTF. The CDR3 nucleotides are TGTGCCAGCTCACCAATACAGGGGGCAGATGGCTACACCTTC.

This chain connects TRBV7-6 to TRBJ1-5; D not resolved. Germline V CDR1 and CDR2: SGHVS, FNYEAQ. V was shortened by 0 bases and J by 6 bases, with 15 bases between the two germline ends. CDR3 length: 16 amino acids. CDR3 protein: CASSLAAEREAQPQHF. The CDR3 nucleotides are TGTGCCAGCAGCTTAGCGGCGGAGAGGGAAGCTCAGCCCCAGCATTTT.

This sequence joins TRBV7-2 and TRBJ1-2; 10 nucleotides match TRBD1. CDR3 size: 14 residues. The germline gives CDR1 SGHTA, CDR2 FQGNSA. Trimming at V came to 11 bases and at J to 4 bases, leaving 10 bases not matched to a gene. CDR3: CAGDPGQGIYGYTF. Here the CDR3 DNA reads TGTGCCGGGGACCCGGGACAGGGGATCTATGGCTACACCTTC.

This clone was recorded a few times. The CDR3 region has the DNA TGTGCCAGCTTCCCGATAGCGGGGGAACCGGGCGAGCAGTACTTC. It is translated as CASFPIAGEPGEQYF. The V and J genes are TRBV5-6 and TRBJ2-7, with TRBD2 identical over 9 bases. Germline values: CDR1 SGHDT, CDR2 YYEEEE. The CDR3 is made up of 15 amino acids. V dropped 7 bases and J dropped 6; count of bases not matched to a gene: 14. The complete variable domain, with remaining parts taken from reference TRBV5-6 and TRBJ2-7, reads DAGVTQSPTHLIKTRGQQVTLRCSPKSGHDTVSWYQQALGQGPQFIFQYYEEEERQRGNFPDRFSGHQFPNYSSELNVNALLLGDSALYLCASFPIAGEPGEQYFGPGTRLTVT.

A remark on this clone: A junction end diverges from the germline sequence, so it may reflect a read error. This chain connects TRBV7-7 to TRBJ1-4, with unresolved D. Germline lookup yields CDR1 SSHAT and CDR2 FNYEAQ (reference sequence). This CDR3 contains 15 residues. In nucleotides, the CDR3 is TGTGCTAGCAGCTTAACCGACGGAGTTAATGAAAAACTGTTTTTT. It is translated as CASSLTDGVNEKLFF.

The rearrangement uses TRBV7-9 and TRBJ2-3; 11 bases are shared with TRBD2. Germline assignment: CDR1 SEHNR and CDR2 FQNEAQ (reference sequence). V shed 5 bases, J shed 4 bases, and the junction held 14 bases outside the gene matches. CDR3 length: 18 residues. The CDR3 DNA sequence: TGTGCCAGCAGCCCATCCCCCCTTAGCGGGGGGGCATCAGATACGCAGTATTTT. Encoded protein: CASSPSPLSGGASDTQYF.

The chain has TRBV19 and TRBJ2-5, with a tentative D call TRBD1 (5 bases). The CDR3 length is 15 residues. CDR1 and CDR2 (germline): LNHDA, SQIVND (reference sequence). V was clipped by 6 bases and J by 9 bases, with 23 bases between them. The CDR3 region is CASSETATQKSAQYF. The CDR3 DNA follows: TGTGCCAGTAGCGAGACAGCCACACAGAAGAGCGCCCAGTACTTC.

This rearrangement joins TRBV9 to TRBJ2-1; 8 bases agree with TRBD1. With 0 bases clipped from V and 8 bases from J, the junction kept 7 bases outside the gene matches. This CDR3 has 15 amino acids. Germline loops: CDR1 SGDLS, CDR2 YYNGEE. The CDR3 is CASSVEGTGDDEQFF. CDR3 in DNA: TGTGCCAGCAGCGTAGAGGGGACAGGTGACGATGAGCAGTTCTTC.

V gene TRBV2 combines with J gene TRBJ2-6; the match to TRBD1 covers 7 bases. The junction had 3 bases not matched to a gene; V was cut back by 4 bases and J by 0 bases. Germline lookup yields CDR1 SNHLY and CDR2 FYNNEI. This CDR3 is built from 16 residues. CDR3 sequence (DNA): TGTGCCAGCAGTGGGGACAGTTTCTCTGGGGCCAACGTCCTGACTTTC. Translated, it gives CASSGDSFSGANVLTF.

The V and J genes are TRBV5-1 and TRBJ1-2; perhaps TRBD1 as D (6 bases). V was pared by 0 bases and J by 8 bases, with 17 bases between. The CDR3 consists of 15 residues. CDR1 and CDR2 (germline): SGHRS, YFSETQ. The CDR3 here is CASSLDRAPYEGYTF. DNA for the CDR3: TGCGCCAGCAGCTTGGACAGGGCCCCATATGAGGGCTACACCTTC.

The gene calls are TRBV11-2 and TRBJ2-5, with TRBD1 matching 10 bases. Germline V CDR1 and CDR2: SGHAT, FQNNGV. V gave up 5 bases and J gave up 2 bases; unmatched junction bases: 5. The CDR3 contains 15 residues. CDR3 nucleotide sequence: TGTGCCAGCAGCGTTGGGACAGGGGAACAAGAGACCCAGTACTTC. This codes for CASSVGTGEQETQYF.

This clone was counted a few times. As DNA, the CDR3 is TGTGCCGGGAAGACAGGGAACACTGAAGCTTTCTTT. It codes for CAGKTGNTEAFF. The gene calls are TRBV30 and TRBJ1-1; maybe TRBD1 (6 bases). Germline assignment: CDR1 GTSNPN and CDR2 SVGIG (reference sequence). Trimming took off 8 bases at V and 1 base at J, with 11 bases between the two ends. The CDR3 loop spans 12 amino acids.

The CDR3 DNA reads as TGCGCCAGCAGCGGCGGGACTAGCGGGGGGAGAGAGACCCAGTACTTC. Amino acids: CASSGGTSGGRETQYF. The rearrangement uses TRBV5-1 and TRBJ2-5, with 15 bases matching TRBD2. V was pared by 4 bases and J by 4 bases, with 5 bases of the junction left unmatched. The germline gives CDR1 SGHRS, CDR2 YFSETQ. The CDR3 is 16 residues long.

The CDR3 nucleotides read TGTGCCAGCAGTTCGGGGACAGGGGTTTACTACGAGCAGTACTTC. The encoded protein is CASSSGTGVYYEQYF. The chain couples TRBV27 to TRBJ2-7; 10 nucleotides match TRBD1. This CDR3 spans 15 amino acids. V was pared by 4 bases and J by 3 bases, with 6 bases of the junction left unmatched. Looked up from germline, CDR1 is MNHEY and CDR2 is SMNVEV (reference sequence).

The V call is TRBV9, the J call TRBJ1-1; no clear D. Germline CDR1 reads SGDLS; CDR2 reads YYNGEE. Between the trimmed V and J ends, which lost 2 bases and 7 bases, there was a span of 12 bases. This CDR3 has 13 amino acids. CDR3 bases: TGTGCCAGCAGCGTGACCATCGGGGATGAAGCTTTCTTT. As protein: CASSVTIGDEAFF. Full variable domain (rest looked up from reference TRBV9 and TRBJ1-1): DSGVTQTPKHLITATGQRVTLRCSPRSGDLSVYWYQQSLDQGLQFLIQYYNGEERAKGNILERFSAQQFPDLHSELNLSSLELGDSALYFCASSVTIGDEAFFGQGTRLTVV.

This CDR3 reads CASSVPAGTENTGELFF. The CDR3 DNA reads TGTGCCAGCAGCGTCCCTGCGGGGACAGAAAACACCGGGGAGCTGTTTTTT. V gene TRBV9 combines with J gene TRBJ2-2; tentatively, D is TRBD1 (7 bases). V gave up 2 bases and J gave up 2 bases, with 16 bases separating them. CDR1 and CDR2 (germline): SGDLS, YYNGEE. The CDR3 spans 17 residues. Complete variable domain (other parts from reference TRBV9 and TRBJ2-2): DSGVTQTPKHLITATGQRVTLRCSPRSGDLSVYWYQQSLDQGLQFLIQYYNGEERAKGNILERFSAQQFPDLHSELNLSSLELGDSALYFCASSVPAGTENTGELFFGEGSRLTVL.

V usage is TRBV5-6 and J usage is TRBJ2-7, with 9 bases lining up with TRBD1. CDR3 length: 13 amino acids. The germline V gene has CDR1 SGHDT and CDR2 YYEEEE. V was pared by 3 bases and J by 5 bases, with 3 bases of the junction left unmatched. DNA of the CDR3: TGTGCCAGCAGCTCAGGGACAGGGAACGAGCAGTACTTC. Its protein product is CASSSGTGNEQYF.